This is a list of T cell receptor beta chains from one sample in a study of identical twins. Via MiXCR, TCRdb re-called the 5' RACE reads, giving one row per CDR3 protein. The sample includes 420,000 or so distinct CDR3 sequences, roughly 20% of them seen just once. Sequenced: naive T cells sorted from blood. Receptors originate from a man in his fifties in good health. The CDR3 runs from the conserved cysteine through the conserved F or W. The D gene is left open where the match is weak. Expanded clones are given a class, and other clones once, few, many or no size at all.

d_gene	v_gene	j_gene	len	abundance	CDR3nt	CDR3aa
TRBD1	TRBV7-9	TRBJ2-3	15	many	TGTGCCAGCAGCCCCGGGACAGGGATCGCAGATACGCAGTATTTT	CASSPGTGIADTQYF
TRBD2	TRBV28	TRBJ2-5	15	-	TGTGCCAGCAGTTTATCTGAGGGAGGGTATGGGACCCAGTACTTC	CASSLSEGGYGTQYF
-	TRBV21-1	TRBJ2-2	16	many	TGTGCCAGCAGCAAAAAGGACGGCAGGGAGACCGGGGAGCTGTTTTTT	CASSKKDGRETGELFF
-	TRBV4-3	TRBJ1-1	15	many	TGCGCCAGCAGCCAAGACGGCAGAATGAACACTGAAGCTTTCTTT	CASSQDGRMNTEAFF
-	TRBV15	TRBJ1-2	13	few	TGTGCCACCAGCCTTACTCCTGGCTATGGCTACACCTTC	CATSLTPGYGYTF
TRBD1	TRBV6-1	TRBJ1-3	16	many	TGTGCCAGCAGGGGACAGGGCCCGAGCTCTGGAAACACCATATATTTT	CASRGQGPSSGNTIYF
-	TRBV5-1	TRBJ2-7	13	-	TGCGCCAGCAGCTCCGCTGGGAACTACGAGCAGTACTTC	CASSSAGNYEQYF
-	TRBV12-3/TRBV12-4	TRBJ2-7	14	many	TGTGCCAGCAGTTACCCGGGTTACTCCTACGAGCAGTACTTC	CASSYPGYSYEQYF
TRBD1	TRBV12-3/TRBV12-4	TRBJ1-1	16	-	TGTGCCAGCAGTCTACGGCTATGGACAGGGAACACTGAAGCTTTCTTT	CASSLRLWTGNTEAFF
TRBD1	TRBV27	TRBJ2-7	17	-	TGTGCCAGCAGTTTCCGCCATTCGACAGGGTTCTCCTACGAGCAGTACTTC	CASSFRHSTGFSYEQYF
-	TRBV5-1	TRBJ2-3	12	many	TGCGCCAGCAGCTCAGAATTAGATACGCAGTATTTT	CASSSELDTQYF
-	TRBV11-2	TRBJ2-2	17	many	TGTGCCAGCAGACCCTCGGGTGGAGCGGCCCTTCCCGAGGAGCTGTTTTTT	CASRPSGGAALPEELFF